This TCR beta chain was sequenced during a study of T cell responses to AZD1222 COVID-19 vaccine. Study-wide points: The peak T cell response came first, and repertoires were sampled only after it. Regions 160-218 and 743-854 held dominance among vaccine-associated CD4 TCRs, which spanned spike. Elevations in Spike-specific TCR breadth and depth followed administration of two AZD1222 doses.

The table came from immunoSEQ multiplex PCR; TCRdb's copy has only in-frame clones and leaves some out. The sample includes more than 140,000 clones, about nine tenths of them seen just once. Concerning this clone: The antigen remains undetermined.

This sequence originates from an adult in good health. The material was peripheral blood, obtained on day 0 of MenACWY control vaccination.

The CDR3 DNA reads TGTGCCAGCAGTGAAAACAGGGGGACCAATCAGCCCCAGCATTTT. Translated, it gives CASSENRGTNQPQHF. The chain joins TRBV6-1 to TRBJ1-5; 8 bases map to TRBD1. The ends lost 2 bases at V and 3 bases at J; junction bases unmatched: 3. In germline, CDR1 is MNHNS, CDR2 SASEGT. The CDR3 sequence is 15 residues long.